This T cell receptor beta chain appears in the sequencing data of a study of STAT5B mutations in CD4+ large granular lymphocyte leukemia. Regarding this clone: Its cognate antigen is unknown.

Method: immunoSEQ multiplex PCR; TCRdb's copy keeps in-frame clones and lacks some. The sample lists tens of thousands of clones, 70% to 90% occurring once. The CDR3 contains 11 residues. Germline V gene lookup returns CDR1 SGDLS and CDR2 YYNGEE. The V end lost 3 bases, the J end lost 2 bases, and 2 bases lay between the germline ends. Study observations and caveats: Patient CD4-sorted repertoires looked more clonal than healthy CD4+ repertoires, even without putative leukemic clones. The CD4+ versus CD8+ T-LGLL clonality difference may reflect limited sample size. Compared with healthy controls (2/35), patient top clones favored TRBV06 (8/27).

Sequenced sample: CD4+ T cells from blood buffy coats. This sequence originates from a human donor in good health. The genes are TRBV9 and TRBJ2-5; D uncertain. The CDR3 DNA reads TGTGCCAGCAGCGGACAAGAGACCCAGTACTTC. It translates to CASSGQETQYF.